The sequence of this TCR beta chain was determined in a study of T cell responses to AZD1222 COVID-19 vaccine. Study-wide points: Following two doses of AZD1222, Spike-specific TCR breadth and depth rose.

Comment on this clone: Its antigen is unknown.

Sequencing was performed with immunoSEQ multiplex PCR; in TCRdb, only in-frame clones are kept and a portion is missing. The table records about 140,000 clones, 92% of them present only once. The germline gives CDR1 MGHRA, CDR2 YSYEKL. CDR3 length: 15 amino acids. Trimming took 6 bases from V and 0 from J, leaving 11 bases between them. The origin of this receptor is an adult who received the AZD1222 COVID-19 vaccine. The V call is TRBV4-1, the J call TRBJ1-4, with D possibly TRBD1 on 6 matching bases. The sequencing used peripheral blood, collected 28 days after the second AZD1222 dose. The CDR3 coding sequence is TGCGCCAGCAGGCACTGGACAGCAACTAATGAAAAACTGTTTTTT. It yields the protein CASRHWTATNEKLFF.